The clone carrying this T cell receptor beta chain occurred many times. The germline V gene encodes CDR1 MNHNS and CDR2 SASEGT. V was pared by 4 bases and J by 5 bases, with 17 bases between. CDR3 length: 15 amino acids. From RNA transcripts, TCR beta CDR3 regions were amplified. The HTBI primer set drove a first-round RT-PCR of the TCR CDR3. TCRdb ran MiXCR on the multiplex PCR reads and lists one entry per CDR3 protein. The sample has more than 300,000 distinct CDR3 sequences; roughly 17% are singletons. This sample is part of a study of T cells in Graves' hyperthyroidism and ophthalmopathy. The genes are TRBV6-1 and TRBJ2-5; TRBD2 is a possible D gene (6 bases). Sequencing was carried out using blood. This clonotype originated in a woman in her twenties or thirties with Graves' hyperthyroidism that later progressed to Graves' ophthalmopathy. CDR3 sequence reads: CASSAQQAGWETQYF. For the CDR3, the DNA is TGTGCCAGCAGTGCCCAGCAGGCGGGATGGGAGACCCAGTACTTC.